This T cell receptor (beta chain) was identified during a study of blood T cell repertoires in COVID-19. Turning to the study itself: Material from acute and convalescent COVID-19 was sourced from the United States, Italy and Spain. In each case, the material was cDNA or gDNA derived from T cells, B-cell-depleted T cells, or PBMCs.

Trimming took 7 bases from V and 9 from J; bases not matched to a gene: 8. The CDR3 is made up of 14 amino acids. The germline V gene encodes CDR1 MNHEY and CDR2 SVGAGI. Followed over time, Seattle patients had been enrolled while infection was active. Methods used by the authors: The assay estimated nucleated cells by amplifying reference gene primers. Data came from immunoSEQ multiplex PCR; TCRdb stores just in-frame clones and leaves some out. V, J and clone size reflect that table, while D and trimming were determined from the DNA. The profile covers approximately 230,000 clones, with approximately 90% appearing a single time and approximately 6% taken by the ten largest.

This clonotype originated in a woman aged 25 to 39 with COVID-19, enrolled during active disease. The J gene is TRBJ2-1, the V gene TRBV6-5; 11 bases match TRBD1. The sequenced sample consisted of peripheral blood. The DNA of the CDR3 is TGTGCCAGCATCGTCCCGGGACAGGGGGGTGAGCAGTTCTTC. Encoded protein: CASIVPGQGGEQFF.